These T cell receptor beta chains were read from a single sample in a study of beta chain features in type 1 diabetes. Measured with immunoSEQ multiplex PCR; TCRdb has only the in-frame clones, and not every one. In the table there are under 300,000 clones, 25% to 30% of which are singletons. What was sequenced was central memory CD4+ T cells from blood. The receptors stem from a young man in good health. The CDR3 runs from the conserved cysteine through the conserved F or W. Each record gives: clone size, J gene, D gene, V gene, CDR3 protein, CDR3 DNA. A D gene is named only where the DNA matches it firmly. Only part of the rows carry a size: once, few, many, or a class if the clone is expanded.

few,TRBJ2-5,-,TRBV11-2,CASSLGAETQYF,TGTGCCAGCAGCTTAGGTGCGGAGACCCAGTACTTC
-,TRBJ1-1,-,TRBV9,CASTPISPNTEAFF,TGTGCCAGCACCCCAATCAGTCCGAACACTGAAGCTTTCTTT
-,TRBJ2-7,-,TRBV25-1,CASSEGIGAGQDEQYF,TGTGCCAGCAGTGAAGGGATCGGGGCAGGGCAGGACGAGCAGTACTTC
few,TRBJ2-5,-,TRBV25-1,CASSEGTPGETQYF,TGTGCCAGCAGTGAAGGGACACCGGGGGAGACCCAGTACTTC
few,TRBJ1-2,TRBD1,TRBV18,CASSRGQEYGYTF,TGTGCCAGCTCACGGGGACAGGAGTATGGCTACACCTTC
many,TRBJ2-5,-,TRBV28,CASSEGYGSETQYF,TGTGCCAGCAGTGAGGGGTATGGGTCCGAGACCCAGTACTTC
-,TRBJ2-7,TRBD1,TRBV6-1,CASSGGDREYF,TGTGCCAGCAGTGGCGGGGACAGGGAGTACTTC
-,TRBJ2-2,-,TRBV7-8,CASSLRETTENTGELFF,TGTGCCAGCAGCTTACGAGAAACCACTGAGAACACCGGGGAGCTGTTTTTT
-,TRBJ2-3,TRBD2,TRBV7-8,CASSRDSRGADTQYF,TGTGCCAGCAGTCGGGACTCCCGGGGGGCAGATACGCAGTATTTT
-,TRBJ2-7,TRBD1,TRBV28,CASSKPTGAEQYF,TGTGCCAGCAGTAAGCCGACAGGGGCCGAGCAGTACTTC
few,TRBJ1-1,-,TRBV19,CASSIGGDTEAFF,TGTGCCAGTAGTATCGGCGGAGACACTGAAGCTTTCTTT
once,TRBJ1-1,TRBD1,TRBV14,CASRKDPGGMNTEAFF,TGTGCCAGCCGCAAGGATCCAGGGGGGATGAACACTGAAGCTTTCTTT
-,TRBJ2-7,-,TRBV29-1,CSVVVGNSYEQYF,TGCAGCGTTGTAGTGGGAAACTCCTACGAGCAGTACTTC
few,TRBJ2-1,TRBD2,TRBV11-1,CASSPRLAGSNEQFF,TGTGCCAGCAGCCCCCGCCTAGCGGGGAGCAATGAGCAGTTCTTC
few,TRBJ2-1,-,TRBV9,CASSVGSKSDEQFF,TGTGCCAGCAGCGTAGGGAGTAAGAGCGATGAGCAGTTCTTC
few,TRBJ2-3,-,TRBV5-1,CASSLGQGPDTQYF,TGCGCCAGCAGCTTGGGGCAGGGGCCAGATACGCAGTATTTT
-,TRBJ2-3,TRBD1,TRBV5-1,CASSGQGATDTQYF,TGCGCCAGCAGTGGTCAGGGGGCGACAGATACGCAGTATTTT
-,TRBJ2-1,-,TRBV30,CAWSENYYNEQFF,TGTGCCTGGAGTGAAAACTACTACAATGAGCAGTTCTTC
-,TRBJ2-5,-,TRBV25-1,CASSENSGTQYF,TGTGCCAGCAGTGAGAATAGCGGGACCCAGTACTTC
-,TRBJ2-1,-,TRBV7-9,CASSLRQKYNEQFF,TGTGCCAGCAGCTTAAGGCAGAAGTACAATGAGCAGTTCTTC
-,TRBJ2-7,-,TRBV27,CASSLGQVYEQYF,TGTGCCAGCAGTTTAGGCCAGGTCTACGAGCAGTACTTC
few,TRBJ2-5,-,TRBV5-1,CASSSEGIRTSETQYF,TGCGCCAGCAGCTCGGAGGGTATCAGGACATCGGAGACCCAGTACTTC
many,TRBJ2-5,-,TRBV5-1,CASSWGTGERETQYF,TGCGCCAGCAGCTGGGGAACGGGGGAGCGAGAGACCCAGTACTTC
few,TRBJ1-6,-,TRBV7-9,CASSLSGGALHF,TGTGCCAGCAGCTTATCGGGTGGGGCCCTCCACTTT
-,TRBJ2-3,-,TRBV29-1,CSVGGRQSIDTQYF,TGCAGCGTTGGGGGACGGCAGAGCATAGATACGCAGTATTTT
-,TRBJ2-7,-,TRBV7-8,CASSLRGEVYEQYF,TGTGCCAGCAGCTTAAGAGGGGAAGTCTACGAGCAGTACTTC
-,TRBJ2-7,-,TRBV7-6,CASSSTSSGEQYF,TGTGCCAGCAGCTCGACTTCTTCGGGCGAGCAGTACTTC
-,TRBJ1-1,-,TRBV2,CASSLGQMNTEAFF,TGTGCCAGCAGCCTGGGACAAATGAACACTGAAGCTTTCTTT
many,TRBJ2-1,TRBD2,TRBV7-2,CASSELASQDNEQFF,TGTGCCAGCAGCGAACTAGCGTCCCAAGACAATGAGCAGTTCTTC
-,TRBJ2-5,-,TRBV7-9,CASSLSSQETQYF,TGTGCCAGCAGCTTGAGCAGCCAAGAGACCCAGTACTTC
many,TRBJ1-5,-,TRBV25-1,CASSESGSANQPQHF,TGTGCCAGCAGTGAATCGGGGTCCGCGAATCAGCCCCAGCATTTT
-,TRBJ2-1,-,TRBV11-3,CASSLRGGTDNNEQFF,TGTGCCAGCAGCTTACGAGGCGGGACAGATAACAATGAGCAGTTCTTC
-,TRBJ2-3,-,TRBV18,CASSPPWDTQYF,TGTGCCAGCTCACCACCCTGGGATACGCAGTATTTT
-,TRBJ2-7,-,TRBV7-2,CASSFGAPYEQYF,TGTGCCAGCAGCTTTGGGGCTCCCTACGAGCAGTACTTC
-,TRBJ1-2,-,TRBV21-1,CASSKRLHGYTF,TGTGCCAGCAGCAAACGCCTACATGGCTACACCTTC
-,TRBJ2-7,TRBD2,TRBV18,CASSPAGLSSYEQYF,TGTGCCAGCTCACCGGCGGGACTAAGCTCCTACGAGCAGTACTTC
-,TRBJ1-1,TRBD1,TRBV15,CATSSSTRTGPTEAFF,TGTGCCACCAGCAGCTCGACCCGGACAGGGCCCACTGAAGCTTTCTTT
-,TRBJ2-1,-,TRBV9,CASSSPVRDFVYNEQFF,TGTGCCAGCAGCTCCCCGGTACGGGACTTCGTCTACAATGAGCAGTTCTTC
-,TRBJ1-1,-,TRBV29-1,CSGAGLGGTEAFF,TGCAGCGGCGCGGGCCTCGGGGGCACTGAAGCTTTCTTT
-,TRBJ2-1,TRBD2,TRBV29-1,CSVLPGLFYNEQFF,TGCAGCGTCCTACCGGGACTATTCTACAATGAGCAGTTCTTC
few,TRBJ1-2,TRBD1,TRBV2,CAREDREDGYTF,TGTGCCAGGGAGGACAGGGAAGATGGCTACACCTTC
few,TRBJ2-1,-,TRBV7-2,CASSRTSYNEQFF,TGTGCCAGCAGCCGGACTTCCTACAATGAGCAGTTCTTC
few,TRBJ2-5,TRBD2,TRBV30,CAWSPGTSAETQYF,TGTGCCTGGAGCCCCGGGACTAGCGCAGAGACCCAGTACTTC
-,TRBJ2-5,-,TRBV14,CASSQGGASVRQETQYF,TGTGCCAGCAGCCAAGGGGGGGCTAGCGTACGCCAAGAGACCCAGTACTTC